This TCR beta chain appears in the sequencing data of a study of OX40 agonist ivuxolimab in advanced cancers. Turning to the overall study: Ivuxolimab was an agonistic, fully human IgG2 monoclonal antibody directed against OX40 (CD134), a costimulatory receptor. Intravenous ivuxolimab was administered to patients every 2 weeks at six dose levels: 0.01, 0.1, 0.3, 1.5, 3 and 10 mg/kg. Of the 50 or so patients in dose escalation, 19 had hepatocellular carcinoma, about 15 had melanoma, 9 had renal cell carcinoma and 9 had head and neck cancer. In the dose-escalation cohort, 75% to 90% of patients were male, and the mean age was approximately 60 years with a range of about 23 to 79. Patients were allowed to have had prior anti-PD-1, anti-PD-L1 or anti-CTLA-4 therapy, and 30% to 40% of the dose-escalation patients had been treated with checkpoint inhibitors. Partial responses occurred in three dose-escalation patients, of whom one had hepatocellular carcinoma and two had cutaneous melanoma. Peripheral TCRbeta sequencing aimed to test whether ivuxolimab altered TCR sequence diversity and caused clonal T-cell expansion. The monotherapy dose-escalation portion (N of about 49 patients) of the phase I ivuxolimab trial is reported in the paper.

The trial excluded patients who had a history of autoimmune disease or were on systemic immunosuppression. Peripheral blood for TCR sequencing was drawn from every dose cohort at baseline, at cycle 4 day 1 and at cycle 7 day 1. Samples came from an open-label, multicenter, first-in-human phase I dose-escalation trial of ivuxolimab. Adults with locally advanced or metastatic melanoma, renal cell carcinoma, hepatocellular carcinoma or head and neck squamous cell carcinoma were enrolled in the trial. CD4+ and CD8+ T cells were sorted separately from peripheral blood before TCR sequencing. Genomic DNA was extracted from sorted cells for sequencing of the TCRbeta CDR3 region. The immunoSEQ Assay was used for sequencing of TCRbeta CDR3 regions. In TCRdb, the immuneACCESS table is reduced to in-frame sequences with V and J assigned. These tables do not hold every clone; where another copy was compared, an unresolved V gene accounts for under half, and the others remain unexplained. The sample data list fewer than 85,000 clones, and 90% to 95% of these were observed just once. The biggest ten clones account for roughly 2.2% of the sample.

CDR1 and CDR2, looked up from the germline V gene, are SGHNT and YENEEA. V drops 5 bases and J drops 7 bases, leaving 12 bases in between. The CDR3 numbers 14 residues from cysteine through phenylalanine. Solely the CDR3 DNA is kept, with 42 bases framed from the first base. As for this clone: Its antigen is unknown. No quality values exist for individual bases; no much larger clone is one base distant.

Study-wide findings and limitations: Partial responders in the 0.1-3.0 mg/kg groups had among the lowest normalized peripheral clonal expansion, especially among CD8+ T cells. After ivuxolimab, more expanded clones were found on average in CD8+ T cells than in CD4+ T cells. Antigen specificity was not determined for the clonally expanded peripheral T cells. Low levels of normalized T-cell clonal expansion were also seen in some patients who did not respond. At doses from 0.1 to 3.0 mg/kg, clonal expansion was seen in both CD4+ and CD8+ blood T cells between baseline and week 6.

Rearrangement joined TRBV11-3 to TRBJ1-6; the D gene cannot be resolved reliably. Sequenced here: CD4+ or CD8+ T cells sorted from blood, sampled in a trial of the OX40 agonist ivuxolimab. The clonotype comes from an adult with an advanced solid tumor such as melanoma, head and neck, liver or kidney cancer. The CDR3 protein sequence reads: CASSRGPTNSPLHF. The DNA sequence is given as TGTGCCAGCAGCCGCGGACCGACGAATTCACCCCTCCACTTT.